The 18 T cell receptor beta chains listed next were all sequenced from one sample in a study of beta chain features in type 1 diabetes (dated by TCRdb to the late 2010s). Broader findings and caveats from the paper: A moderate but significant shortening of TCRB CDR3 length was observed in type 1 diabetes patients in all four CD4+ subsets.

The library relied on the immunoSEQ multiplex PCR assay. The entire isolated RNA was reverse transcribed using the High Capacity cDNA Reverse Transcription Kit, and thus expressed TCRB transcripts were sequenced. TCRdb's version of the immuneACCESS table is confined to in-frame rearrangements and falls short of the full clone set. An unresolved V gene accounts for under half of the shortfall where checked; the remainder is of unknown origin. In this sample the table shows about 29,000 clones, 56% of which occur a single time. Of the sample, 1.4% to 1.5% falls within the top ten clones. No antigen has been identified for these receptors. The sample comprised Tregs from blood. The cell subset or site tag for this specimen amounts to: regulatory CD4+ T cells. These receptors were collected from a woman aged 18 to 35 with type 1 diabetes.

This chain uses TRBV12-5 with TRBJ1-1; weak D call: TRBD1 (5 bases). CDR1 and CDR2 from the germline V gene are LGHNT and FRNRAP. This CDR3 contains 13 residues. V lost 2 bases to trimming and J lost 6 bases, with 10 bases between them. Here the CDR3 DNA reads TGTGCTAGTGGTTTGCCCAGGGAGGCTGAAGCTTTCTTT. Translation: CASGLPREAEAFF.

This clone was observed a few times. This sequence joins TRBV27 and TRBJ2-7; possibly TRBD2 for D (6 bases). CDR3 length: 15 amino acids. V was pared by 5 bases and J by 3 bases, with 17 bases between. The V gene's germline CDR1 is MNHEY and CDR2 SMNVEV (reference sequence). Here the CDR3 reads CASSPSGWRGYEQYF. As DNA, the CDR3 is TGTGCCAGCAGTCCCAGCGGGTGGCGGGGCTACGAGCAGTACTTC.

For this clone: No DNA is shown, since the ends of the CDR3 on it are uncertain; the CDR3 is the one TCRdb lists. The chain is built from TRBV28 and TRBJ1-4. Germline values: CDR1 MDHEN, CDR2 SYDVKM. A total of 15 residues make up the CDR3, ends included. CDR3 amino acids: CASSSSETTNEKLFF.

The genes are TRBV27 and TRBJ2-6; D possibly corresponds to TRBD2 (5 bases). The CDR3 sequence is 16 residues long. V was trimmed by 3 bases and J by 0 bases, leaving 9 bases between them. The V gene's germline CDR1 is MNHEY and CDR2 SMNVEV (reference sequence). CDR3 amino acids: CASSFVGSSGANVLTF. In DNA form, the CDR3 reads TGTGCCAGCAGTTTTGTGGGGAGCTCTGGGGCCAACGTCCTGACTTTC.

This clone was counted a few times. CDR3 in DNA: TGCAGCGTCTCCTCAAGGGAGGCATCAAAACATGGCTACACCTTC. Encoded protein: CSVSSREASKHGYTF. V usage is TRBV29-1 and J usage is TRBJ1-2; D uncertain. The CDR3 contains 15 residues. Germline V lookup: CDR1 SQVTM, CDR2 ANQGSEA. Trimming took 6 bases from V and 6 from J, leaving 23 bases between them.

V and J are TRBV11-2 and TRBJ2-3; the D gene is possibly TRBD1 (7 bases). Germline CDR1 and CDR2: SGHAT and FQNNGV. Trimming took 0 bases from V and 7 from J, leaving 17 bases between them. This CDR3 has 16 residues. The CDR3: CASSLEWAGGLYTQYF. The CDR3 DNA sequence: TGTGCCAGCAGCTTAGAATGGGCAGGGGGACTTTATACGCAGTATTTT. The variable domain in full, with the rest retrieved from reference TRBV11-2 and TRBJ2-3, is EAGVAQSPRYKIIEKRQSVAFWCNPISGHATLYWYQQILGQGPKLLIQFQNNGVVDDSQLPKDRFSAERLKGVDSTLKIQPAKLEDSAVYLCASSLEWAGGLYTQYFGPGTRLTVL.

This clone was observed a handful of times. The gene calls are TRBV19 and TRBJ1-4, with 8 nucleotides matching TRBD1. The ends lost 6 bases at V and 7 bases at J; junction bases unmatched: 13. This CDR3 region has 16 residues. Germline V gene sequence: CDR1 LNHDA, CDR2 SQIVND (reference sequence). CDR3 amino acids: CASRHRGQGRGEKLFF. CDR3 DNA sequence: TGTGCCAGTAGACATCGAGGACAGGGTAGAGGTGAAAAACTGTTTTTT.

This sequence joins TRBV7-9 and TRBJ2-4; 11 bases match TRBD1. The CDR3 sequence is 17 residues long. V lost 3 bases to trimming and J lost 3 bases; unmatched junction nucleotides: 7. The germline V gene has CDR1 SEHNR and CDR2 FQNEAQ (reference sequence). The CDR3 DNA reads as TGTGCCAGCAGCTTGGATCCGGGACAGGGGGGCAAAAACATTCAGTACTTC. Its translation is CASSLDPGQGGKNIQYF.

The chain combines TRBV9 with TRBJ1-1; D might be TRBD1 (6 bases). Deletions cut 1 base from V and 11 bases from J, with 15 bases between. CDR1 is SGDLS, CDR2 YYNGEE, per germline. The CDR3 sequence is 13 residues long. The CDR3 reads CASSVTPNQGAFF. The CDR3, as DNA: TGTGCCAGCAGCGTAACCCCGAACCAGGGGGCTTTCTTT. The entire variable domain, with the rest obtained from reference TRBV9 and TRBJ1-1, is as follows: DSGVTQTPKHLITATGQRVTLRCSPRSGDLSVYWYQQSLDQGLQFLIQYYNGEERAKGNILERFSAQQFPDLHSELNLSSLELGDSALYFCASSVTPNQGAFFGQGTRLTVV.

The rearrangement links TRBV28 to TRBJ2-7; 8 bases map to TRBD2. Germline CDR1 is MDHEN and CDR2 is SYDVKM. With 6 bases clipped from V and 2 bases from J, the junction kept 9 bases outside the gene matches. The CDR3 spans 15 residues. CDR3 protein: CASSETSGEAYEQYF. CDR3 nucleotide sequence: TGTGCCAGCAGCGAAACTAGCGGTGAGGCCTACGAGCAGTACTTC.

This chain connects TRBV12-5 to TRBJ2-1, with unresolved D. There are 15 residues in the CDR3. Trimming stripped 6 bases from V and 5 bases from J, with 17 bases between. Germline V gene data show CDR1 as LGHNT and CDR2 as FRNRAP. CDR3 nucleotide sequence: TGTGCTAGTGGCGGGTCCGGTGTCTTGGACAATGAGCAGTTCTTC. Its translation: CASGGSGVLDNEQFF.

A remark on this clone: In the same sample, other DNA sequences code for this CDR3. The gene calls are TRBV5-1 and TRBJ1-2, with TRBD1 matching over 7 bases. The germline V gene has CDR1 SGHRS and CDR2 YFSETQ. The CDR3 totals 13 residues. With V trimmed by 5 bases and J by 5 bases, 6 bases remained unmatched. CDR3 protein: CASRTDRDYGYTF. The DNA for the CDR3 is TGCGCCAGCAGGACCGACAGGGATTATGGCTACACCTTC.

The V call is TRBV4-1, the J call TRBJ2-3, with D perhaps TRBD2 (5 bases). The V gene's germline CDR1 is MGHRA and CDR2 YSYEKL. Trimming shortened V by 0 bases and J by 1 base, and 8 bases separated the two germline ends. This CDR3 contains 15 residues. CDR3 amino acids: CASSQDGGRTDTQYF. CDR3 DNA: TGCGCCAGCAGCCAAGATGGCGGGCGCACAGATACGCAGTATTTT.

CDR3 loop: CASSEVGTTIREQYF. The CDR3 DNA reads as TGTGCCAGCAGTGAAGTGGGGACTACGATTCGGGAGCAGTACTTC. The chain combines TRBV6-1 with TRBJ2-7, with TRBD2 matching over 7 bases. The V segment lost 1 base and the J segment 7 bases; nucleotides outside the gene matches: 10. Germline V gene sequence: CDR1 MNHNS, CDR2 SASEGT. The CDR3 runs to 15 residues.

In DNA, the CDR3 is TGTGCCAGCAGCTTGGAGGGGTTATATGGCTACACCTTC. It translates to CASSLEGLYGYTF. This chain links TRBV5-4 with TRBJ1-2; D perhaps matches TRBD1 (5 bases). In germline, CDR1 is SGHNT, CDR2 YYREEE (reference sequence). Deletions cut 0 bases from V and 5 bases from J, with 8 bases between. This CDR3 spans 13 amino acids.

The rearrangement uses TRBV7-2 and TRBJ1-3; D is unresolved. The CDR3 is made up of 17 amino acids. V gave up 0 bases and J gave up 0 bases, with 12 bases separating them. Germline V gene lookup returns CDR1 SGHTA and CDR2 FQGNSA. The CDR3 reads CASSLAPAASSGNTIYF. The CDR3 bases are TGTGCCAGCAGCTTAGCGCCGGCAGCGAGCTCTGGAAACACCATATATTTT.

The chain employs TRBV2 and TRBJ1-3; D unresolved. V dropped 3 bases and J dropped 0 bases, with 6 bases sitting between them. CDR3 length equals 14 residues. Germline loops: CDR1 SNHLY, CDR2 FYNNEI. The CDR3 sequence: CASSDRYSGNTIYF. CDR3 DNA sequence: TGTGCCAGCAGTGACCGCTACTCTGGAAACACCATATATTTT.

This clone has a handful of counts. The chain links TRBV5-5 to TRBJ2-1; 11 nucleotides agree with TRBD2. With V trimmed by 5 bases and J by 8 bases, 12 bases remained unmatched. The CDR3 covers 16 residues. Germline CDR1 reads SGHKS; CDR2 reads YYEKEE (reference sequence). In nucleotides, the CDR3 is TGTGCCAGCAGTTTCCGATTAGCGGGAGGGATCGATGAGCAGTTCTTC. It is translated as CASSFRLAGGIDEQFF.